The clone carrying this TCR beta chain has just one count. This record belongs to a study of T cell responses to AZD1222 COVID-19 vaccine. V gave up 4 bases and J gave up 1 base; unmatched junction bases: 6. The CDR3 spans 15 residues. CDR1 LNHDA and CDR2 SQIVND come from the germline V gene (reference sequence). The table came from immunoSEQ multiplex PCR; TCRdb's copy has only in-frame clones and leaves some out. The table shows 110,000 or so clones, with around 88% occurring only once. The chain carries TRBV19 and TRBJ2-5, with 7 bases matching TRBD1. The receptor's source is an adult who received the AZD1222 COVID-19 vaccine. The material was peripheral blood, obtained 28 days after the second AZD1222 dose. As DNA, the CDR3 is TGTGCCAGTAGTAATTTGAACAGGGGCCAAGAGACCCAGTACTTC. As protein: CASSNLNRGQETQYF.